This TCR beta chain was captured in a study of blood T cell repertoires in COVID-19. Study as a whole: COVID-19 samples collected from the United States, Italy and Spain covered acute and convalescent phases. The cDNA or gDNA used as material had been derived from T cells, B-cell-depleted T cells, or PBMCs.

Trimming cost V 3 bases and J 0 bases; bases outside gene matches: 13. The CDR3 loop spans 18 amino acids. Germline lookup yields CDR1 LGHDT and CDR2 YNNKEL (reference sequence). As processed by the authors: Amplification from reference gene primers served as the basis for estimated nucleated cell counts. The method was immunoSEQ multiplex PCR; TCRdb's version includes in-frame clones alone and lacks a portion of them. V and J calls and clone size are copied from that table; D and trimming were computed from the DNA. The sample carries some 29,000 clones, around 92% recorded once. The sequenced sample consisted of peripheral blood. The chain links TRBV3-1 (or the pseudogene TRBV3-2) to TRBJ2-7, with TRBD2 identical over 8 bases. The receptor was isolated from a human donor in a cohort sampled during active COVID-19. The CDR3 spells CASSQMLGRRGDSYEQYF. DNA of the CDR3: TGTGCCAGCAGCCAGATGTTGGGTAGGCGGGGGGACTCCTACGAGCAGTACTTC.